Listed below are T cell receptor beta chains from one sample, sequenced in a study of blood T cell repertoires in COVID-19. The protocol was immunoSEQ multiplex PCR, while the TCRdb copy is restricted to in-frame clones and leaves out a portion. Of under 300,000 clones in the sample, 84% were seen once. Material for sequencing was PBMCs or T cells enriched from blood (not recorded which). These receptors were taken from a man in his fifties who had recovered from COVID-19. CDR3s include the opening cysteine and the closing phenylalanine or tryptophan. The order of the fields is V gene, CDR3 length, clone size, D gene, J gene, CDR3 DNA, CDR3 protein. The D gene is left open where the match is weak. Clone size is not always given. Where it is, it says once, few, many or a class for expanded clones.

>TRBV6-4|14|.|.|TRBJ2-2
TGTGCCAGCAGTGACTCGCGTAAATCCGGGGAGCTGTTTTTT
CASSDSRKSGELFF
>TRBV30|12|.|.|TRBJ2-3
TGTGCCTGGAGTGTACAGGCGAATACGCAGTATTTT
CAWSVQANTQYF
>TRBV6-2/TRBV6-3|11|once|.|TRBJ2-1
TGTGCCAGCAGTCCGCTAGGTGAGCAGTTCTTC
CASSPLGEQFF
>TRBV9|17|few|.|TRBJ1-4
TGTGCCAGCAGCGTAGACCAGGGATTCGCAACTAATGAAAAACTGTTTTTT
CASSVDQGFATNEKLFF
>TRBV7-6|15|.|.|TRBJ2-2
TGTGCCAGCAGCTTGGGACAAGGAGGCACCGGGGAGCTGTTTTTT
CASSLGQGGTGELFF
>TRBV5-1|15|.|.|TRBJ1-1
TGCGCCAGCAGCTGGGAGGAGGGAGGGAACACTGAAGCTTTCTTT
CASSWEEGGNTEAFF
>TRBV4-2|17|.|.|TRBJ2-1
TGTGCCAGCAGCCAATCCCCTGCGGGAAGCTCCTACAATGAGCAGTTCTTC
CASSQSPAGSSYNEQFF
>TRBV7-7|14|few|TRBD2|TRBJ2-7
TGTGCTAGCAGCACCGGACTAGCGGGAGACGAGCAGTACTTC
CASSTGLAGDEQYF
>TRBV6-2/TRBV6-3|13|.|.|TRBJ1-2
TGTGCCAGCAGCTCGGGACTGACATATGGCTACACCTTC
CASSSGLTYGYTF
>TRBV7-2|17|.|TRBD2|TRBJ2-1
TGTGCCAGCAGCTTAGCGGGAGGGAGTAACTCCTACAATGAGCAGTTCTTC
CASSLAGGSNSYNEQFF
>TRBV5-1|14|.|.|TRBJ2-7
TGCGCCAGCAGCTTGGATACAGGGATCTACGAGCAGTACTTC
CASSLDTGIYEQYF
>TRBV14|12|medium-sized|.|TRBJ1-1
TGTGCCAGCACCGGCCGGGGGAGTGAAGCTTTCTTT
CASTGRGSEAFF
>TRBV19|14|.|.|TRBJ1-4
TGTGCCAGTAGTATCTACAGCCAAAATGAAAAACTGTTTTTT
CASSIYSQNEKLFF
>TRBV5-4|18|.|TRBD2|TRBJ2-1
TGTGCCAGCAGTAGGGGGGCTAGCGGGGGAATCTCCTACAATGAGCAGTTCTTC
CASSRGASGGISYNEQFF
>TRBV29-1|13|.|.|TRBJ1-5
TGCAGCATTAGAGAGGGCGGCAATCAGCCCCAGCATTTT
CSIREGGNQPQHF
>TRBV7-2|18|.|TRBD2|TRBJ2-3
TGTGCCAGCAGCTTGGTAACCGGGGGAGGGTCGAACACAGATACGCAGTATTTT
CASSLVTGGGSNTDTQYF
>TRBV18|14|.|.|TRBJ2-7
TGTGCCAGCTCAGAACCGACAGAGAACTACGAGCAGTACTTC
CASSEPTENYEQYF
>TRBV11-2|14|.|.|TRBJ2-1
TGTGCCAGCAGCCCGGGAAGGGCTCGGAATGAGCAGTTCTTC
CASSPGRARNEQFF
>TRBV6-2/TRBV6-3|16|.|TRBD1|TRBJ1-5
TGTGCCAGCAGTTACTCCAGACAGGGAGGCGAACAGCCCCAGCATTTT
CASSYSRQGGEQPQHF
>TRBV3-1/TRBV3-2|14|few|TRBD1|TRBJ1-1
TGTGCCAGCAGCCTCGCCGGGACAGGGACTGAAGCTTTCTTT
CASSLAGTGTEAFF
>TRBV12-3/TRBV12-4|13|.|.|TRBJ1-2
TGTGCCAGCAGTTTGGGGGGGCACTATGGCTACACCTTC
CASSLGGHYGYTF
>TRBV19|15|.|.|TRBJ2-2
TGTGCCAGTAGTATGGCAGTAACGAACACCGGGGAGCTGTTTTTT
CASSMAVTNTGELFF
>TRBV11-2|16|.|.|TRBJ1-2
TGTGCCAGCAGCCACACTCTCGGAGGGCCCCCCTATGGCTACACCTTC
CASSHTLGGPPYGYTF
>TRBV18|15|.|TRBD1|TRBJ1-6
TGTGCCAGCTCACCGACACAGGGGGTTTCTTCACCCCTCCACTTT
CASSPTQGVSSPLHF
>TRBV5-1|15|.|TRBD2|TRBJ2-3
TGCGCCAGCAGGGCTAGCGGGAGTCCTGGAGATACGCAGTATTTT
CASRASGSPGDTQYF
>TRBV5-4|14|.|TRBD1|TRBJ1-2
TGTGCCAGCAGCCCCCCGGGACAGGGGAAGGGCTACACCTTC
CASSPPGQGKGYTF
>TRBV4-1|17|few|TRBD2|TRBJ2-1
TGCGCCAGCAGCCAAGGGGGAGGAGCGGGAGTTACCAATGAGCAGTTCTTC
CASSQGGGAGVTNEQFF
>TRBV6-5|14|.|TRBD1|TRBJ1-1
TGTGCCAGCAGGGGGAGCAGGGGGGACACTGAAGCTTTCTTT
CASRGSRGDTEAFF
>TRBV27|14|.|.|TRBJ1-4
TGTGCCAGCAGTCCACGGGCAACTAATGAAAAACTGTTTTTT
CASSPRATNEKLFF
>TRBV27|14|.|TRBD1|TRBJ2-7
TGTGCCAGCAGTTTAGGGCAGGGGGCTTACGAGCAGTACTTC
CASSLGQGAYEQYF
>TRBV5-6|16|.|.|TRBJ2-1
TGTGCCAGCAGCCTAGGGGCATCGCCTCCCAATACGGAGCAGTTCTTC
CASSLGASPPNTEQFF
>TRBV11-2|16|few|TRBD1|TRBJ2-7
TGTGCCAGCAGCCCCGAGAGAGGGACAGGGTCCCACGAGCAGTACTTC
CASSPERGTGSHEQYF
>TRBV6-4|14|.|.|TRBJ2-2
TGTGCCAGCAGTGCTGAGCAGGGGTTCGGGGAGCTGTTTTTT
CASSAEQGFGELFF
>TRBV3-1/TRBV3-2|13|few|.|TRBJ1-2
TGTGCCAGCAGCCAACAAGAGGCGCTCGGCTACACCTTC
CASSQQEALGYTF
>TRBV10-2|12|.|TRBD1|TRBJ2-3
TGCGCCAGCCAGGGGGCAACAGATACGCAGTATTTT
CASQGATDTQYF
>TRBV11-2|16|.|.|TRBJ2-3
TGTGCCAGCAGCTTAGGCCGGGCTAGCGGCACAGATACGCAGTATTTT
CASSLGRASGTDTQYF
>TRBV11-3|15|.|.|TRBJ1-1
TGTGCCAGCAGCCCGACAGGAACGGTGAACACTGAAGCTTTCTTT
CASSPTGTVNTEAFF
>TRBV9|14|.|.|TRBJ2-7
TGTGCCAGCAGCTCTCAGGCGGGGACCTACGAGCAGTACTTC
CASSSQAGTYEQYF
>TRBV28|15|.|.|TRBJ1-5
TGTGCCACCGCGAGGGGGGGCTTGATCGGTCAGCCCCAGCATTTT
CATARGGLIGQPQHF
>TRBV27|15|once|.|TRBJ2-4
TGTGCCAGCAGTACTCCGGGAGCCGACAAAAACATTCAGTACTTC
CASSTPGADKNIQYF
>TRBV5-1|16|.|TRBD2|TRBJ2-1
TGCGCCAGCAGCCCGATTACTAGCGGGGGGGCAGGCGAGCAGTTCTTC
CASSPITSGGAGEQFF
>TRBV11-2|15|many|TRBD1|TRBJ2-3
TGTGCCAGCAGCTTAGGGACAGGGCACACAGATACGCAGTATTTT
CASSLGTGHTDTQYF
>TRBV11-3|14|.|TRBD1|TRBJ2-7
TGTGCCAGCAGCACGGGACAGGGGGCCCACGAGCAGTACTTC
CASSTGQGAHEQYF
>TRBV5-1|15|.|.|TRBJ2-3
TGCGCCAGCACCCTGTGGGGGCCCCCCACAGATACGCAGTATTTT
CASTLWGPPTDTQYF
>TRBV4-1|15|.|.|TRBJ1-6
TGCGCCAGCCTCCGTGAAAGAACAGGGAATTCACCCCTCCACTTT
CASLRERTGNSPLHF
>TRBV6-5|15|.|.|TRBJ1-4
TGTGCCAGCAGAGAGCGGGACAAGCTAAACGAAAAACTGTTTTTT
CASRERDKLNEKLFF
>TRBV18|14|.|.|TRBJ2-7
TGTGCCAGCTCACCGAGCGCCGGGTCCTACGAGCAGTACTTC
CASSPSAGSYEQYF
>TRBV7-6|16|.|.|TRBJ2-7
TGTGCCAGCAGCTTAGTTTTGGCAGGGGACTCCTACGAGCAGTACTTC
CASSLVLAGDSYEQYF